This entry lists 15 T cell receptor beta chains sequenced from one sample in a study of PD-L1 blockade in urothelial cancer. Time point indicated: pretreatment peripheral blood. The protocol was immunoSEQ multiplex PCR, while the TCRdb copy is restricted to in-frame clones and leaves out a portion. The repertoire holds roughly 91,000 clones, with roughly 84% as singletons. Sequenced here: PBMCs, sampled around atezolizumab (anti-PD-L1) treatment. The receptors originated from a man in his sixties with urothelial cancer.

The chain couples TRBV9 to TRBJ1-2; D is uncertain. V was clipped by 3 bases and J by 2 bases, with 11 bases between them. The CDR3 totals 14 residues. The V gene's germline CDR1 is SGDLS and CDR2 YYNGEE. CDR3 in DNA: TGTGCCAGCAGCGCTAGCTTTCGGAACTATGGCTACACCTTC. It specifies CASSASFRNYGYTF.

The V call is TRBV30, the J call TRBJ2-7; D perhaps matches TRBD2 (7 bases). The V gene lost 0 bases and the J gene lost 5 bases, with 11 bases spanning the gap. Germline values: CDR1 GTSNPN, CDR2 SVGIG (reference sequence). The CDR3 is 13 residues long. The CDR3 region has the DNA TGTGCCTGGAGTGTATCGGGGGGCCACGAGCAGTACTTC. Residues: CAWSVSGGHEQYF.

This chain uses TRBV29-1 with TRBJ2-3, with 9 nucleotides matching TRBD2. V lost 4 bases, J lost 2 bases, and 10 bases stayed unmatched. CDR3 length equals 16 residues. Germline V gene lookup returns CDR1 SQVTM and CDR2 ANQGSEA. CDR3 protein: CSVAPRLAGSTDTQYF. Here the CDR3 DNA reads TGCAGCGTTGCCCCCCGGCTAGCGGGGTCCACAGATACGCAGTATTTT.

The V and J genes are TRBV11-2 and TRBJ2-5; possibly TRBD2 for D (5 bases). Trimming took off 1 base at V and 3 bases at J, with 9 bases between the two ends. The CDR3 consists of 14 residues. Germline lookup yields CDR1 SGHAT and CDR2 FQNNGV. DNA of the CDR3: TGTGCCAGCAGCTTAGGGAGGCTAGAAGAGACCCAGTACTTC. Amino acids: CASSLGRLEETQYF.

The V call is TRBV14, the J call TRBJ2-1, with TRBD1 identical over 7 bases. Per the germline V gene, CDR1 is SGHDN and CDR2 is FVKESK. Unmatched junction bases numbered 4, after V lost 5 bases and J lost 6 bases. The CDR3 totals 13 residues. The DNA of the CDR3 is TGTGCCAGCAGCGAACAGGGGCCCAATGAGCAGTTCTTC. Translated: CASSEQGPNEQFF.

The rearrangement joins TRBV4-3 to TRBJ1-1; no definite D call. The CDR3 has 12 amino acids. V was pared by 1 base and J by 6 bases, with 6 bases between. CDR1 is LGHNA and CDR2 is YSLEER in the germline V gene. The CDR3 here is CASSQAGAEAFF. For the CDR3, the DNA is TGCGCCAGCAGCCAAGCGGGAGCTGAAGCTTTCTTT.

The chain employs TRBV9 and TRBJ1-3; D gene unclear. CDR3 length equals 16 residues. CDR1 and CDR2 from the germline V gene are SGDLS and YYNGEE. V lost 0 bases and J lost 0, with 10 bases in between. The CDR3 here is CASSVEYSSSGNTIYF. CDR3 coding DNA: TGTGCCAGCAGCGTAGAGTACAGCAGCTCTGGAAACACCATATATTTT.

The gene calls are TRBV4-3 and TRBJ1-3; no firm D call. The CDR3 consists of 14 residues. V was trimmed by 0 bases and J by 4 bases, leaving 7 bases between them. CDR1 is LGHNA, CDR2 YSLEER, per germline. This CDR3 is CASSQDPAGNTIYF. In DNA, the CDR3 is TGCGCCAGCAGCCAAGACCCTGCGGGAAACACCATATATTTT.

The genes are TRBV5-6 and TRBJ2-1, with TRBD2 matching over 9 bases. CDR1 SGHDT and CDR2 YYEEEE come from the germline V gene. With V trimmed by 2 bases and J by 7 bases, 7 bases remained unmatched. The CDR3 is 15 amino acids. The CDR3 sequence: CASSFAGGPRNEQFF. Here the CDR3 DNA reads TGTGCCAGCAGCTTTGCGGGAGGGCCTCGGAATGAGCAGTTCTTC.

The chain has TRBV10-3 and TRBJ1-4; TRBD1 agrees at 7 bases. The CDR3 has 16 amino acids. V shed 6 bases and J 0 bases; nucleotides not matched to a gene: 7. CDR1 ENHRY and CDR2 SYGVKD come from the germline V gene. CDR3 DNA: TGTGCCATCAGCCCCCGGGACAGCACAACTAATGAAAAACTGTTTTTT. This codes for CAISPRDSTTNEKLFF.

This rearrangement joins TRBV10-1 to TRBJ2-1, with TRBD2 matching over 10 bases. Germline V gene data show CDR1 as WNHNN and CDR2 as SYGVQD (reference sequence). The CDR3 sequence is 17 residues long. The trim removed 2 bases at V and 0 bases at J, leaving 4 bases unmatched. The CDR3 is CASSEAASGSSYNEQFF. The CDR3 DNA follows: TGCGCCAGCAGTGAGGCAGCTAGCGGGAGCTCCTACAATGAGCAGTTCTTC.

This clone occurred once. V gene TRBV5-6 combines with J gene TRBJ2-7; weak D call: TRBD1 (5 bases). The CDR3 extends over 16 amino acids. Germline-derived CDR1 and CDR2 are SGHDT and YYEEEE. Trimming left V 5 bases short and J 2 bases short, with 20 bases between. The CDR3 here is CASRRGQRTTTYEQYF. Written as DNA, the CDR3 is TGTGCCAGCAGGCGAGGACAACGTACTACTACCTACGAGCAGTACTTC. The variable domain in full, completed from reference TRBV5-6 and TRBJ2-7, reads DAGVTQSPTHLIKTRGQQVTLRCSPKSGHDTVSWYQQALGQGPQFIFQYYEEEERQRGNFPDRFSGHQFPNYSSELNVNALLLGDSALYLCASRRGQRTTTYEQYFGPGTRLTVT.

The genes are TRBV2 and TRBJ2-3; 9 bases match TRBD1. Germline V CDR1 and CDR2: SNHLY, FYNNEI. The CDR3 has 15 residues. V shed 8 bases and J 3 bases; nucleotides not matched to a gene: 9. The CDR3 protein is CASAAGQGFTDTQYF. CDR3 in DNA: TGTGCCAGCGCCGCGGGACAGGGCTTTACAGATACGCAGTATTTT.

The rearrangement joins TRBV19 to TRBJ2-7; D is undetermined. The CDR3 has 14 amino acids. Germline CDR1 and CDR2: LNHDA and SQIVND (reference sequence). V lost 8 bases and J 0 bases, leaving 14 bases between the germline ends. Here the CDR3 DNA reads TGTGCCAGTTCCACCACAGCTTCCTCCTACGAGCAGTACTTC. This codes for CASSTTASSYEQYF.

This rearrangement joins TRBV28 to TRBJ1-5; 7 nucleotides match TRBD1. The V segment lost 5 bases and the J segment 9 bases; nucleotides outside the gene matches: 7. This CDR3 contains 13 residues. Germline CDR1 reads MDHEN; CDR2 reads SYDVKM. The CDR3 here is CASSGQVFGPQHF. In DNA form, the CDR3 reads TGTGCCAGCAGTGGACAGGTCTTTGGGCCCCAGCATTTT. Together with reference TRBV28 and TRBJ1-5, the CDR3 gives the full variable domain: DVKVTQSSRYLVKRTGEKVFLECVQDMDHENMFWYRQDPGLGLRLIYFSYDVKMKEKGDIPEGYSVSREKKERFSLILESASTNQTSMYLCASSGQVFGPQHFGDGTRLSIL.